Listed below are T cell receptor beta chains from one sample, sequenced in a study of T cells in Graves' hyperthyroidism and ophthalmopathy. TCRdb independently ran MiXCR on the multiplex PCR reads; one entry per CDR3 protein. The sample has over 650,000 distinct CDR3 sequences, about a sixth seen once. Sequences were obtained from blood. These receptors were taken from a man younger than 30 with Graves' hyperthyroidism. Both conserved end residues are part of each CDR3. Fields, in order: CDR3 length, J gene, D gene, V gene, clone size, CDR3 DNA, CDR3 protein. A D gene is named only where the DNA matches it firmly. Rows give clone size only sometimes, using once, few, many, or a class for an expanded clone.

14	TRBJ1-2	-	TRBV6-5	few	TGTGCCAGCAGTTACTCCGGGGGGCGCATTGGCTACACCTTC	CASSYSGGRIGYTF
13	TRBJ1-1	TRBD1	TRBV19	-	TGTGCCAGTAGTTGGACAGGGGGCGATGGAGCTTTCTTT	CASSWTGGDGAFF
16	TRBJ2-7	TRBD2	TRBV18	many	TGTGCCAGCTCACAGGGACTAGCGGCCAGCTCCTACGAGCAGTACTTC	CASSQGLAASSYEQYF
15	TRBJ2-7	-	TRBV7-8	-	TGTGCCAGCAGCTTAGCGACAGGCCCAGGGGAGGAGCAGTACTTC	CASSLATGPGEEQYF
21	TRBJ1-1	TRBD1	TRBV10-1	-	TGCGCCAGCAGTCCCATTCGGGACAGGACCCCATGCCTTATCATGAACACTGAAGCTTTCTTT	CASSPIRDRTPCLIMNTEAFF
14	TRBJ2-3	-	TRBV28	many	TGTGCCAGCAGCCTCCCGACTAGCACAGATACGCAGTATTTT	CASSLPTSTDTQYF
18	TRBJ2-2	-	TRBV29-1	-	TGCAGCGTTTCCCATACCCCCGGGACCCCATGGGGCACCGGGGAGCTGTTTTTT	CSVSHTPGTPWGTGELFF
13	TRBJ1-5	-	TRBV20-1	-	TGCAGTGCCAAGGGACCGATCAATCAGCCCCAGCATTTT	CSAKGPINQPQHF
15	TRBJ2-7	-	TRBV7-9	many	TGTGCCAGCAGCCCGCCCCTAAAGGGCACCTACGAGCAGTACTTC	CASSPPLKGTYEQYF
13	TRBJ1-3	-	TRBV19	-	TGTGCCAGTACCACGATCACTGGAAACACCATATATTTT	CASTTITGNTIYF
14	TRBJ1-5	TRBD1	TRBV28	-	TGTGCCAGCAGTTTTATCAGGGGGCGTCAGCCCCAGCATTTT	CASSFIRGRQPQHF
14	TRBJ2-7	TRBD1	TRBV2	many	TGTGCCAGCAGCCGGGAACAGGGGGCGGCGGAGCAGTACTTC	CASSREQGAAEQYF
17	TRBJ2-1	TRBD2	TRBV5-1	few	TGCGCCAGCAGCTTAACTAGCGGGAGCCCCTCCTACAATGAGCAGTTCTTC	CASSLTSGSPSYNEQFF
13	TRBJ2-2	-	TRBV7-9	-	TGTGCCAGCAGCGCGGGGAATCTCGGGGAGCTGTTTTTT	CASSAGNLGELFF
15	TRBJ2-4	-	TRBV3-1	-	TGTGCCAGCAGCCAAGTGGAGGGAACCAAAAACATTCAGTACTTC	CASSQVEGTKNIQYF
13	TRBJ1-1	TRBD1	TRBV18	many	TGTGCCAGCTCGGAGACAGGGACAACTGAAGCTTTCTTT	CASSETGTTEAFF
15	TRBJ2-1	-	TRBV20-1	many	TGCAGTGCTAGAGATAAACCCAACTCCTACAATGAGCAGTTCTTC	CSARDKPNSYNEQFF
13	TRBJ2-5	-	TRBV20-1	many	TGCAGTGCTAGAGTGGACAGCCAAGAGACCCAGTACTTC	CSARVDSQETQYF
15	TRBJ2-1	TRBD1	TRBV6-5	once	TGTGCCAGTAGTTTACAGGGGGGCTCCTACAATGAGCAGTTCTTC	CASSLQGGSYNEQFF
14	TRBJ2-1	-	TRBV30	-	TGTGCCTGGAGTGTACTACGCAGGGACGCTGAGCAGTTCTTC	CAWSVLRRDAEQFF
15	TRBJ2-1	TRBD2	TRBV20-1	-	TGCAGTGCTAGAGGACTAGCGGGAGAGAACAATGAGCAGTTCTTC	CSARGLAGENNEQFF
11	TRBJ2-7	-	TRBV6-1	few	TGTGCCAGCAGACCCACGACCGAGCAGTACTTC	CASRPTTEQYF
12	TRBJ2-1	-	TRBV11-2	many	TGTGCCAGCAGCGGGGGGCTGACTGAGCAGTTCTTC	CASSGGLTEQFF
13	TRBJ1-3	-	TRBV7-2	-	TGTGCCAGCAGCTTATGGGGTGCAGACACCATATATTTT	CASSLWGADTIYF
14	TRBJ1-3	TRBD1	TRBV12-3/TRBV12-4	many	TGTGCCAGCAGCCTCGGGACAGCTGGAAACACCATATATTTT	CASSLGTAGNTIYF
15	TRBJ2-7	TRBD2	TRBV28	few	TGTGCCAGCAGCCATAACCCGGGACTAGCGGACGAGCAGTACTTC	CASSHNPGLADEQYF
18	TRBJ2-6	-	TRBV28	once	TGTGCCAGCAGTTTATACGGGGGGCTCTTGACTGGGGCCAACGTCCTGACTTTC	CASSLYGGLLTGANVLTF
14	TRBJ2-1	-	TRBV10-3	many	TGTGCCATCAGTGAGTCGACTGGTGGAGGTGAGCAGTTCTTC	CAISESTGGGEQFF
13	TRBJ2-7	TRBD1	TRBV12-3/TRBV12-4	many	TGTGCCAGCAGGGACAGGGGTCGAGGCGAGCAGTACTTC	CASRDRGRGEQYF
14	TRBJ2-5	-	TRBV12-3/TRBV12-4	many	TGTGCCAGCAGTTTGGAGGGAGTAGTAGAGACCCAGTACTTC	CASSLEGVVETQYF
16	TRBJ2-3	-	TRBV12-3/TRBV12-4	many	TGTGCCAGCAGTTTGGGACAACTCTTAGACACAGATACGCAGTATTTT	CASSLGQLLDTDTQYF
12	TRBJ1-5	-	TRBV28	many	TGTGCCAGCAGTTTGCAAGATCAGCCCCAGCATTTT	CASSLQDQPQHF
13	TRBJ2-3	-	TRBV28	many	TGTGCCAGCAGCTTTGAAAATATCGATACGCAGTATTTT	CASSFENIDTQYF
15	TRBJ2-4	-	TRBV18	many	TGTGCCAGCTCACCTCCGGGGTCGAGCAAAAACATTCAGTACTTC	CASSPPGSSKNIQYF
15	TRBJ2-6	-	TRBV11-2	-	TGTGCCAGCAGACTTGCAGTATCTGGGGCCAACGTCCTGACTTTC	CASRLAVSGANVLTF
11	TRBJ2-1	-	TRBV20-1	-	TGCAGTGCTAGTTTCCCAAATGAGCAGTTCTTC	CSASFPNEQFF
15	TRBJ2-7	TRBD2	TRBV11-2	few	TGTGCCAGCAGCCGTAGCGGGAGGGCCTCATACGAGCAGTACTTC	CASSRSGRASYEQYF